Following are 29 T cell receptor beta chains from one sample sequenced in a study of cytomegalovirus exposure and HLA in healthy donors. Sequencing used immunoSEQ multiplex PCR; TCRdb keeps in-frame clones, though not all of them. Found here are 260,000 or so clones, around nine tenths of them singletons; the top ten hold about 0.86%. Input material: PBMCs. The source of these receptors is a woman under 30 in good health and CMV-seronegative.

This chain connects TRBV5-1 to TRBJ1-2; 7 nucleotides agree with TRBD1. Germline CDR1 is SGHRS and CDR2 is YFSETQ. The length of the CDR3 is 15 residues. V trimming: 4 bases; J trimming: 7 bases; junction bases outside the gene matches: 13. CDR3 region: CASSLSQGGVRGYTF. For the CDR3, the DNA is TGCGCCAGCAGCCTTAGCCAGGGGGGAGTGCGTGGCTACACCTTC.

The chain employs TRBV6-1 and TRBJ1-1; 7 bases are a match to TRBD1. CDR1 and CDR2 from the germline V gene are MNHNS and SASEGT. This CDR3 has 15 residues. Trimming at V came to 1 base and at J to 4 bases, leaving 6 bases not matched to a gene. DNA for the CDR3: TGTGCCAGCAGTGAAGGCTACAGGGGTGGCACTGAAGCTTTCTTT. This gives the protein CASSEGYRGGTEAFF.

The J gene is TRBJ1-2, the V gene TRBV28; no clear D. The CDR3 is 14 amino acids. Trimming left V 7 bases short and J 8 bases short, with 20 bases between. CDR1 is MDHEN, CDR2 SYDVKM, per germline. CDR3 coding DNA: TGTGCCAGCAACTATGGATCTCAACTCGCGGGCTACACCTTC. This encodes CASNYGSQLAGYTF.

The genes are TRBV15 and TRBJ2-6; 8 positions match TRBD1. There are 16 residues in the CDR3. The ends lost 6 bases at V and 0 bases at J; junction bases unmatched: 4. Germline loops: CDR1 LNHNV, CDR2 YYDKDF (reference sequence). DNA for the CDR3: TGTGCCACCAGTCAGGGGGCAGGCTCTGGGGCCAACGTCCTGACTTTC. Protein product: CATSQGAGSGANVLTF.

This clone was seen only once. V is TRBV5-1 and J is TRBJ1-2; the D gene is possibly TRBD1 (5 bases). Trimming left V 0 bases short and J 2 bases short, with 11 bases between. CDR3 size: 15 residues. The germline CDR1 and CDR2 sequences are SGHRS and YFSETQ. CDR3 DNA sequence: TGCGCCAGCAGCTTGGACGGCGGGGGAAACTATGGCTACACCTTC. Its translation: CASSLDGGGNYGYTF. The complete variable domain, with remaining parts taken from reference TRBV5-1 and TRBJ1-2, reads KAGVTQTPRYLIKTRGQQVTLSCSPISGHRSVSWYQQTPGQGLQFLFEYFSETQRNKGNFPGRFSGRQFSNSRSEMNVSTLELGDSALYLCASSLDGGGNYGYTFGSGTRLTVV.

The chain employs TRBV5-1 and TRBJ2-2; maybe TRBD1 (6 bases). The length of the CDR3 is 17 residues. The germline CDR1 and CDR2 sequences are SGHRS and YFSETQ. V lost 4 bases and J lost 6, with 22 bases in between. The CDR3 bases are TGCGCCAGCAGCGCTCTCAGACTCGCACAGGGCGCCGGGGAGCTGTTTTTT. Translating it yields CASSALRLAQGAGELFF.

This clone was picked up a small number of times. The chain has TRBV19 and TRBJ2-2, with D tentatively TRBD2 (6 bases). This CDR3 region has 13 residues. The V end lost 7 bases, the J end lost 6 bases, and 12 bases lay between the germline ends. Germline V gene sequence: CDR1 LNHDA, CDR2 SQIVND (reference sequence). DNA of the CDR3: TGTGCCAGTACCCCTGGCGGGGCCGGGGAGCTGTTTTTT. Its protein product is CASTPGGAGELFF.

CDR3 in amino acids: CASSPPGTNEKLFF. The CDR3 DNA reads TGTGCCAGCAGTCCTCCCGGGACTAATGAAAAACTGTTTTTT. The rearrangement links TRBV6-5 to TRBJ1-4; D uncertain. The germline gives CDR1 MNHEY, CDR2 SVGAGI. This CDR3 region has 14 residues. Trimming removed 5 bases from V and 2 bases from J, with 9 bases in between.

V is TRBV7-2 and J is TRBJ2-7; 15 nucleotides agree with TRBD2. Germline CDR1 reads SGHTA; CDR2 reads FQGNSA. The V and J ends lost 2 bases and 3 bases, in that order; junction bases with no gene match: 2. This CDR3 has 16 amino acids. CDR3 DNA: TGTGCCAGCAGCTTATGGACTAGCGGGGGGGGCTACGAGCAGTACTTC. Its translation: CASSLWTSGGGYEQYF.

This chain links TRBV19 with TRBJ1-2, with no clear D. V was cut by 5 bases and J by 4 bases, with 20 bases left in between. This CDR3 comprises 16 residues. Germline V lookup: CDR1 LNHDA, CDR2 SQIVND (reference sequence). This CDR3 reads CASSVAPSASFYGYTF. In nucleotides, the CDR3 is TGTGCCAGTAGTGTCGCTCCGTCCGCGTCATTCTATGGCTACACCTTC. The variable domain in full, with the rest retrieved from reference TRBV19 and TRBJ1-2, is DGGITQSPKYLFRKEGQNVTLSCEQNLNHDAMYWYRQDPGQGLRLIYYSQIVNDFQKGDIAEGYSVSREKKESFPLTVTSAQKNPTAFYLCASSVAPSASFYGYTFGSGTRLTVV.

The chain is built from TRBV20-1 and TRBJ1-1; D is uncertain. CDR1 and CDR2 from the germline V gene are DFQATT and SNEGSKA (reference sequence). Trimming pared 4 bases from V and 7 bases from J, leaving 10 bases between. The CDR3 extends over 11 amino acids. The CDR3 region has the DNA TGCAGTGCTATTCAGGATTATGAAGCTTTCTTT. As protein: CSAIQDYEAFF.

This clone appeared a single time. The rearrangement uses TRBV5-6 and TRBJ2-7; possible D gene TRBD1, 5 bases. The V end lost 0 bases, the J end lost 3 bases, and 13 bases lay between the germline ends. Germline V gives CDR1 SGHDT, CDR2 YYEEEE. The CDR3 has 15 amino acids. This CDR3 reads CASSLASQGYYEQYF. The CDR3 region has the DNA TGTGCCAGCAGCTTGGCCTCCCAGGGTTACTACGAGCAGTACTTC.

The chain is built from TRBV27 and TRBJ2-5; no reliable D call. CDR1 is MNHEY, CDR2 SMNVEV, per germline (reference sequence). V lost 6 bases and J 4 bases, leaving 21 bases between the germline ends. CDR3 length: 16 residues. The CDR3 DNA sequence: TGTGCCAGCAGCGACTCTATCCAAACGCCTGTAGAGACCCAGTACTTC. Protein: CASSDSIQTPVETQYF.

The V gene is TRBV6-1, the J gene TRBJ2-3; unclear D gene. CDR1 MNHNS and CDR2 SASEGT come from the germline V gene. The CDR3 is 13 residues long. Trimming left V 9 bases short and J 7 bases short, with 17 bases between. The DNA for the CDR3 is TGTGCCAGTCGTCCTCCCCACTTAAATACGCAGTATTTT. It is translated as CASRPPHLNTQYF.

The CDR3: CASSYEGGITDTQYF. The CDR3 nucleotides read TGTGCCAGCAGTTATGAGGGAGGGATCACAGATACGCAGTATTTT. This chain uses TRBV6-5 with TRBJ2-3; the match to TRBD2 covers 7 bases. Unmatched junction bases numbered 5, after V lost 3 bases and J lost 2 bases. Germline CDR1 MNHEY, CDR2 SVGAGI. This CDR3 spans 15 amino acids.

The V and J genes are TRBV6-5 and TRBJ1-2, with TRBD1 matching over 7 bases. CDR3 length: 15 residues. Germline lookup yields CDR1 MNHEY and CDR2 SVGAGI. The junction had 12 bases not matched to a gene; V was cut back by 5 bases and J by 6 bases. CDR3: CASSGTTGTFHGYTF. CDR3 nucleotide sequence: TGTGCCAGCAGTGGTACGACAGGGACATTTCATGGCTACACCTTC.

The V gene is TRBV28, the J gene TRBJ1-2; D not certain. The CDR3 runs 14 residues. The germline V and J ends were trimmed by 2 bases and 2 bases, with 9 bases remaining between them. CDR1 is MDHEN and CDR2 is SYDVKM in the germline V gene. CDR3 protein: CASSLQAPNYGYTF. For the CDR3, the DNA is TGTGCCAGCAGTTTACAGGCGCCCAACTATGGCTACACCTTC.

The chain combines TRBV4-1 with TRBJ2-2, with TRBD1 matching 10 bases. The CDR3 runs 15 residues. The junction had 3 bases not matched to a gene; V was cut back by 1 base and J by 7 bases. Germline CDR1 MGHRA, CDR2 YSYEKL. The CDR3 DNA sequence: TGCGCCAGCAGCCAAGGGGGACAGGGGAACGGGGAGCTGTTTTTT. Translating it yields CASSQGGQGNGELFF.

The chain has TRBV5-1 and TRBJ2-3, with 8 positions matching TRBD1. Germline CDR1 SGHRS, CDR2 YFSETQ. The V and J ends lost 0 bases and 1 base, in that order; junction bases with no gene match: 7. This CDR3 contains 17 residues. As DNA, the CDR3 is TGCGCCAGCAGCTTGGGTGGTGTGACAGGGGGCACAGATACGCAGTATTTT. Amino acid sequence: CASSLGGVTGGTDTQYF.

This clone was seen once. The rearrangement uses TRBV9 and TRBJ2-7, with TRBD1 identical over 10 bases. This CDR3 region has 14 residues. Germline V CDR1 and CDR2: SGDLS, YYNGEE. Trimming at V came to 5 bases and at J to 4 bases, leaving 6 bases not matched to a gene. DNA for the CDR3: TGTGCCAGCAGTGTGGGACAGGGGTATTACGAGCAGTACTTC. Amino acids: CASSVGQGYYEQYF.

The V gene is TRBV5-1, the J gene TRBJ2-7; the match to TRBD1 covers 10 bases. V trimming: 0 bases; J trimming: 2 bases; junction bases outside the gene matches: 5. The length of the CDR3 is 16 residues. The germline gives CDR1 SGHRS, CDR2 YFSETQ. The CDR3 DNA is TGCGCCAGCAGCTTGGACGGACAGGGGGGTACCTACGAGCAGTACTTC. Translating gives CASSLDGQGGTYEQYF.

The rearrangement uses TRBV5-6 and TRBJ2-7; D possibly corresponds to TRBD1 (5 bases). The CDR3 is 13 residues long. Germline V gene lookup returns CDR1 SGHDT and CDR2 YYEEEE. V lost 0 bases, J lost 3 bases, and 7 bases lay in between. CDR3 in DNA: TGTGCCAGCAGCTTGGGGGGCCACTACGAGCAGTACTTC. It is translated as CASSLGGHYEQYF.

The chain has TRBV7-2 and TRBJ1-1; D possibly corresponds to TRBD1 (6 bases). The CDR3 totals 16 residues. V lost 4 bases to trimming and J lost 2 bases, with 17 bases between them. Per the germline V gene, CDR1 is SGHTA and CDR2 is FQGNSA. CDR3 region: CASSSFLTGPNTEAFF. The CDR3 bases are TGTGCCAGCAGCTCATTCCTGACAGGCCCTAACACTGAAGCTTTCTTT.

The chain recombines TRBV23-1 with TRBJ2-7; D is possibly TRBD2 (5 bases). TRBV23-1 is an ORF, with its function uncertain. The CDR3 has 19 residues. Trimming cost V 1 base and J 2 bases, with 24 bases left between them. CDR3 protein: CASSQFEGYFFVGAYEQYF. The CDR3, as DNA: TGCGCCAGCAGTCAATTTGAGGGCTACTTTTTCGTTGGGGCCTACGAGCAGTACTTC.

This clone appeared a single time. V and J are TRBV27 and TRBJ2-7; 7 bases map to TRBD1. V lost 5 bases, J lost 3 bases, and 4 bases stayed unmatched. CDR3 length equals 13 residues. Germline V CDR1 and CDR2: MNHEY, SMNVEV (reference sequence). The CDR3 protein is CASSPGQSYEQYF. The CDR3 bases are TGTGCCAGCAGTCCGGGACAGAGCTACGAGCAGTACTTC.

The gene calls are TRBV2 and TRBJ2-2; 11 nucleotides match TRBD2. The CDR3 contains 15 residues. V shed 6 bases, J shed 4 bases, and the junction held 4 bases outside the gene matches. Germline CDR1 is SNHLY and CDR2 is FYNNEI. The CDR3, as DNA: TGTGCCAGCAGCCTTACTAGCGGGAGCACCGGGGAGCTGTTTTTT. Protein sequence: CASSLTSGSTGELFF.

The chain joins TRBV4-1 to TRBJ2-3; possible D gene TRBD1, 6 bases. Germline CDR1 and CDR2: MGHRA and YSYEKL. Trimming left V 4 bases short and J 1 base short, with 9 bases between. This CDR3 region has 14 residues. CDR3 residues: CASSPRTGTDTQYF. CDR3 DNA: TGCGCCAGCAGCCCCCGGACAGGCACAGATACGCAGTATTTT.

This chain joins TRBV18 and TRBJ2-7; possibly TRBD1 for D (6 bases). Germline values: CDR1 KGHSH, CDR2 LQKENI. The CDR3 is 13 residues long. V was trimmed by 6 bases and J by 2 bases, leaving 11 bases between them. CDR3 in amino acids: CASSPGTTYEQYF. CDR3 DNA: TGTGCCAGCTCCCCCGGGACAACCTACGAGCAGTACTTC.

The V gene is TRBV11-2, the J gene TRBJ1-2; D remains ambiguous. Between the trimmed V and J ends, which lost 6 bases and 8 bases, there was a span of 22 bases. Germline-derived CDR1 and CDR2 are SGHAT and FQNNGV. The CDR3 runs to 15 residues. The CDR3 here is CASRPNRDGRRGYTF. The CDR3 DNA reads as TGTGCCAGCAGACCTAACCGCGACGGACGGAGGGGCTACACCTTC. The whole variable domain, filled in from reference TRBV11-2 and TRBJ1-2, reads EAGVAQSPRYKIIEKRQSVAFWCNPISGHATLYWYQQILGQGPKLLIQFQNNGVVDDSQLPKDRFSAERLKGVDSTLKIQPAKLEDSAVYLCASRPNRDGRRGYTFGSGTRLTVV.